This is a list of T cell receptor beta chains from one sample in a study of CD8 T cells in ankylosing spondylitis. MiXCR, applied by TCRdb to the 5' RACE reads, yields one record per CDR3 protein. Of 670,000 or so distinct CDR3 sequences in the sample, around a fifth are singletons; the top ten hold about 19%. The sequenced sample consisted of blood, either unsorted or a sorted T cell fraction (not recorded which). These receptors came from a male donor with ankylosing spondylitis. Each CDR3 is given with its conserved first and last residue. A D gene is named only where the DNA matches it firmly.

16	TRBD1	TRBJ2-4	TRBV7-8	CASSLARTGGANIQYF
13	TRBD1	TRBJ1-1	TRBV2	CASRNRGITEAFF
15	TRBD1	TRBJ2-7	TRBV29-1	CSVKYGQESSYEQYF
16	TRBD2	TRBJ2-3	TRBV25-1	CASSAFGGAGTDTQYF
15	NA	TRBJ1-3	TRBV15	CATSSISTAGNTIYF
13	TRBD2	TRBJ2-7	TRBV3-1	CASKRSGADEQYF
14	NA	TRBJ2-7	TRBV19	CASTQGGTSYEQYF
14	NA	TRBJ1-1	TRBV12-3/TRBV12-4	CASSITTGPTEAFF
12	NA	TRBJ1-1	TRBV5-1	CASQGSNTEAFF
16	NA	TRBJ2-7	TRBV3-1	CASSQGVLGSSYEQYF
14	NA	TRBJ1-5	TRBV6-1	CASSVAQNYQPQHF
16	NA	TRBJ1-1	TRBV5-1	CASSLASRGTSTEAFF
17	TRBD2	TRBJ2-5	TRBV4-3	CASSQDPGLAGGETQYF
14	TRBD2	TRBJ2-7	TRBV20-1	CSAKGLADSYEQYF
11	NA	TRBJ2-7	TRBV29-1	CSVRRGNEQYF
16	TRBD2	TRBJ2-5	TRBV15	CATSKRLAGGVETQYF
11	NA	TRBJ1-2	TRBV29-1	CSVEGNVGYTF
15	NA	TRBJ1-1	TRBV20-1	CSARDFSVGVSEAFF
13	NA	TRBJ1-1	TRBV2	CASRGGLDTEAFF
16	NA	TRBJ2-5	TRBV9	CASSFYQDGGRETQYF
17	TRBD1	TRBJ2-7	TRBV11-2	CASSLVPDRALFHEQYF
15	NA	TRBJ1-1	TRBV12-3/TRBV12-4	CASSFRAALNTEAFF
17	TRBD2	TRBJ2-3	TRBV7-9	CASSLANGGLYSDTQYF
15	NA	TRBJ2-2	TRBV7-7	CASSAGTDNTGELFF
15	NA	TRBJ1-5	TRBV5-6	CASSPRRGSNQPQHF
13	TRBD2	TRBJ2-1	TRBV10-3	CAIRGGSSDEQFF
15	TRBD2	TRBJ2-5	TRBV3-1	CASSRNPGGQETQYF
13	NA	TRBJ1-1	TRBV7-9	CASSRRGSTEAFF
18	NA	TRBJ2-7	TRBV21-1	CASSNGQRDRVRSYEQYF
16	TRBD2	TRBJ2-2	TRBV10-3	CAIGLLAGDQGGELFF
15	NA	TRBJ2-2	TRBV11-1	CASSPKGPNTGELFF
17	TRBD2	TRBJ2-4	TRBV7-2	CASSPGLAAGRENIQYF
10	NA	TRBJ1-2	TRBV29-1	CSVVGRYTTF
16	NA	TRBJ1-1	TRBV30	CALNGGGWSLNTEAFF
12	NA	TRBJ2-1	TRBV25-1	CASSEWGDNQFF
11	NA	TRBJ1-5	TRBV6-5	CASSYYQPQHF
13	NA	TRBJ2-7	TRBV6-1	CASSESEGSGQYF
15	NA	TRBJ2-1	TRBV3-1	CATSQERLAYNEQFF
12	NA	TRBJ2-3	TRBV20-1	CSAPDGPNTQYF
12	NA	TRBJ2-1	TRBV4-1	CASSHALGEQFF
15	NA	TRBJ2-1	TRBV11-2	CASSGGTETGNEQFF
14	NA	TRBJ1-6	TRBV12-3/TRBV12-4	CASSSTGLGSPLHF
13	TRBD1	TRBJ1-2	TRBV5-1	CASSITGGYGYTF
13	NA	TRBJ2-1	TRBV6-1	CASRSTVYNEQFF
15	NA	TRBJ2-1	TRBV12-3/TRBV12-4	CASSSAPQSYNEQFF
17	NA	TRBJ2-3	TRBV25-1	CASSETRGGTLQDTQYF
16	NA	TRBJ1-1	TRBV7-8	CASSRLSGGMNTEAFF
15	NA	TRBJ2-1	TRBV4-1	CASSQDSGSSEEQFF
11	TRBD1	TRBJ2-7	TRBV20-1	CSASDRVEQYF
12	NA	TRBJ1-2	TRBV29-1	CSVQGSALGYTF
16	TRBD1	TRBJ1-1	TRBV12-3/TRBV12-4	CASSPQGGAKVGEAFF
12	TRBD1	TRBJ1-1	TRBV10-3	CATRQGDTEAFF
16	NA	TRBJ1-1	TRBV6-1	CASSRLPTGSNTEAFF
16	TRBD2	TRBJ2-1	TRBV5-6	CASTRLAVGSYNEQFF
15	TRBD2	TRBJ2-5	TRBV10-3	CAISGTNRSREAQYF
16	TRBD2	TRBJ2-1	TRBV20-1	CSAPPSGGAGYNEQFF
18	NA	TRBJ2-1	TRBV5-1	CASGEGRGTELSYNEQFF